These 4 T cell receptor beta chains were all obtained from the same sample, sequenced in a study of blood T cell repertoires in COVID-19. TCRdb keeps only in-frame clones here, not all; method: immunoSEQ multiplex PCR. The table lists about 270,000 clones, around 92% of them singletons. The sample was PBMCs or T cells enriched from blood (not recorded which). The receptor source for this set is a woman aged 55-69 years who had recovered from COVID-19.

The genes are TRBV7-9 and TRBJ1-1; perhaps TRBD1 as D (5 bases). V lost 1 base and J lost 1, with 13 bases in between. The germline V gene encodes CDR1 SEHNR and CDR2 FQNEAQ (reference sequence). The CDR3 consists of 16 residues. CDR3 bases: TGTGCCAGCAGCTTAGTAGGGAGCGGGGGGAACACTGAAGCTTTCTTT. As protein: CASSLVGSGGNTEAFF.

The J gene is TRBJ1-2, the V gene TRBV9, with 7 bases matching TRBD1. V was clipped by 3 bases and J by 8 bases; unmatched bases: 16. Germline loops: CDR1 SGDLS, CDR2 YYNGEE. The CDR3 runs 16 residues. The CDR3: CASSGQPTYTGEGYTF. The CDR3 DNA sequence: TGTGCCAGCAGCGGCCAACCTACGTACACAGGGGAAGGCTACACCTTC.

This chain links TRBV11-3 with TRBJ2-1; the match to TRBD2 covers 11 bases. Trimming took 5 bases from V and 9 from J; bases not matched to a gene: 9. The CDR3 extends over 15 amino acids. Germline V gene data show CDR1 as SGHNT and CDR2 as YENEEA. This chain's CDR3 is CASSIRLAGRPEQFF. CDR3 bases: TGTGCCAGCAGCATCCGACTAGCGGGACGTCCTGAGCAGTTCTTC.

The genes are TRBV19 and TRBJ2-1; no definite D call. Trimming removed 5 bases at V and 3 bases at J, with 8 bases between. Germline V gene lookup returns CDR1 LNHDA and CDR2 SQIVND (reference sequence). This CDR3 has 13 residues. This CDR3 reads CASSVNYYNEQFF. Here the CDR3 DNA reads TGTGCCAGTAGTGTAAACTACTACAATGAGCAGTTCTTC.